A selection of T cell receptor beta chains follows, all from one sample in a study of OX40 agonist ivuxolimab in advanced cancers. TCRdb's table, derived via immunoSEQ multiplex PCR, lists solely in-frame clones and lacks some. The profile shows about 40,000 clones, 70% to 90% of them singletons. Sequenced here: CD4+ or CD8+ T cells sorted from blood, sampled in a trial of the OX40 agonist ivuxolimab. The receptors derive from an adult with an advanced solid tumor such as melanoma, head and neck, liver or kidney cancer. Both conserved end residues are part of each CDR3. D genes are given only for firm matches. Expanded clones get a size class; other rows say once, few or many, or leave the size out.

CDR3 protein: CASSVSGGTTPLHF
CDR3 DNA: TGTGCCAGCAGCGTTTCGGGGGGCACAACACCCCTCCACTTT
clone size: NA
J gene: TRBJ1-6
V gene: TRBV9
D gene: NA

CDR3 protein: CASSQDREIMNTEAFF
CDR3 DNA: TGCGCCAGCAGCCAAGATCGGGAGATTATGAACACTGAAGCTTTCTTT
clone size: NA
J gene: TRBJ1-1
V gene: TRBV4-3
D gene: NA

CDR3 protein: CASSLGSGGTLNTEAFF
CDR3 DNA: TGTGCCAGCAGCTTAGGGTCAGGGGGAACCCTGAACACTGAAGCTTTCTTT
clone size: NA
J gene: TRBJ1-1
V gene: TRBV11-2
D gene: TRBD1

CDR3 protein: CASRLQGGREKLFF
CDR3 DNA: TGTGCCAGCCGACTACAGGGGGGAAGGGAAAAACTGTTTTTT
clone size: NA
J gene: TRBJ1-4
V gene: TRBV11-2
D gene: TRBD1

CDR3 protein: CASRAHRGLGETQYF
CDR3 DNA: TGTGCCAGCAGGGCCCACCGGGGTCTAGGAGAGACCCAGTACTTC
clone size: NA
J gene: TRBJ2-5
V gene: TRBV6-1
D gene: NA

CDR3 protein: CASNIGDSPLHF
CDR3 DNA: TGTGCCAGCAACATTGGGGATTCACCCCTCCACTTT
clone size: medium-sized
J gene: TRBJ1-6
V gene: TRBV11-2
D gene: NA

CDR3 protein: CASSDYMNTEAFF
CDR3 DNA: TGTGCCAGCAGTGACTACATGAACACTGAAGCTTTCTTT
clone size: NA
J gene: TRBJ1-1
V gene: TRBV6-1
D gene: NA

CDR3 protein: CASSPRTVSYEQYF
CDR3 DNA: TGTGCCAGCAGCCCTAGGACAGTCTCCTACGAGCAGTACTTC
clone size: medium-sized
J gene: TRBJ2-7
V gene: TRBV7-2
D gene: NA

CDR3 protein: CASSVSKSGPTKYGELFF
CDR3 DNA: TGTGCCAGCAGCGTAAGCAAATCCGGCCCCACTAAATACGGGGAGCTGTTTTTT
clone size: NA
J gene: TRBJ2-2
V gene: TRBV7-6
D gene: NA

CDR3 protein: CASSLTGDPGNTIYF
CDR3 DNA: TGTGCCAGCAGCTTAACTGGTGACCCTGGAAACACCATATATTTT
clone size: NA
J gene: TRBJ1-3
V gene: TRBV7-3
D gene: NA

CDR3 protein: CASSFYQTSGGSHEQYF
CDR3 DNA: TGTGCCAGCAGCTTCTACCAGACTAGCGGGGGTAGCCACGAGCAGTACTTC
clone size: NA
J gene: TRBJ2-7
V gene: TRBV13
D gene: TRBD2

CDR3 protein: CASSYSTGLDTGELFF
CDR3 DNA: TGTGCCAGCAGTTACTCGACAGGTTTGGACACCGGGGAGCTGTTTTTT
clone size: NA
J gene: TRBJ2-2
V gene: TRBV6-5
D gene: NA

CDR3 protein: CASSQDWSRETQYF
CDR3 DNA: TGCGCCAGCAGCCAAGACTGGAGCCGAGAGACCCAGTACTTC
clone size: NA
J gene: TRBJ2-5
V gene: TRBV4-1
D gene: NA

CDR3 protein: CASSSRGTDYNEQFF
CDR3 DNA: TGTGCCAGCAGCTCGAGGGGGACAGACTACAATGAGCAGTTCTTC
clone size: NA
J gene: TRBJ2-1
V gene: TRBV11-3
D gene: TRBD1

CDR3 protein: CASSGFGSVTTDTQYF
CDR3 DNA: TGTGCCAGCAGCGGTTTCGGAAGCGTTACCACAGATACGCAGTATTTT
clone size: NA
J gene: TRBJ2-3
V gene: TRBV13
D gene: NA

CDR3 protein: CARMGQARDEQFF
CDR3 DNA: TGTGCCCGCATGGGACAGGCTCGGGATGAGCAGTTCTTC
clone size: once
J gene: TRBJ2-1
V gene: TRBV30
D gene: TRBD1

CDR3 protein: CAWILHLGDGELFF
CDR3 DNA: TGTGCCTGGATCCTCCATTTGGGGGACGGGGAGCTGTTTTTT
clone size: NA
J gene: TRBJ2-2
V gene: TRBV30
D gene: NA

CDR3 protein: CASSQGQEYNEQFF
CDR3 DNA: TGTGCCAGCAGCCAGGGACAGGAGTACAATGAGCAGTTCTTC
clone size: NA
J gene: TRBJ2-1
V gene: TRBV7-7
D gene: TRBD1

CDR3 protein: CASSALSRDRGADTQYF
CDR3 DNA: TGTGCCAGCAGCGCTCTCAGTAGGGACAGGGGGGCAGATACGCAGTATTTT
clone size: NA
J gene: TRBJ2-3
V gene: TRBV7-3
D gene: TRBD1

CDR3 protein: CASSTLESNYGYTF
CDR3 DNA: TGTGCCAGCAGTACCCTAGAGAGTAACTATGGCTACACCTTC
clone size: NA
J gene: TRBJ1-2
V gene: TRBV6-6
D gene: NA

CDR3 protein: CASSHPLGDRGHTGELFF
CDR3 DNA: TGCGCCAGCAGCCATCCCTTGGGGGACAGGGGGCACACCGGGGAGCTGTTTTTT
clone size: NA
J gene: TRBJ2-2
V gene: TRBV4-3
D gene: TRBD1

CDR3 protein: CATSRADGRYTF
CDR3 DNA: TGTGCCACCAGCAGAGCGGACGGAAGATACACCTTC
clone size: NA
J gene: TRBJ1-2
V gene: TRBV15
D gene: NA

CDR3 protein: CASSLGAAAYTF
CDR3 DNA: TGTGCCAGCAGTCTGGGGGCCGCCGCCTACACCTTC
clone size: few
J gene: TRBJ1-2
V gene: TRBV9
D gene: NA

CDR3 protein: CASSELWNTEAFF
CDR3 DNA: TGTGCCAGCAGTGAACTGTGGAACACTGAAGCTTTCTTT
clone size: NA
J gene: TRBJ1-1
V gene: TRBV2
D gene: NA

CDR3 protein: CSAIGTGITEAFF
CDR3 DNA: TGCAGCGCGATCGGGACAGGCATCACTGAAGCTTTCTTT
clone size: NA
J gene: TRBJ1-1
V gene: TRBV29-1
D gene: TRBD1

CDR3 protein: CASSQGGTARYNEQFF
CDR3 DNA: TGCGCCAGCAGCCAAGGCGGGACAGCGAGATACAATGAGCAGTTCTTC
clone size: NA
J gene: TRBJ2-1
V gene: TRBV4-3
D gene: NA

CDR3 protein: CASSPERTYSYNEQFF
CDR3 DNA: TGTGCCAGCTCACCCGAGCGGACCTACTCCTACAATGAGCAGTTCTTC
clone size: NA
J gene: TRBJ2-1
V gene: TRBV18
D gene: NA

CDR3 protein: CASSLGRTQYF
CDR3 DNA: TGTGCCAGCAGCTTGGGAAGGACGCAGTATTTT
clone size: NA
J gene: TRBJ2-3
V gene: TRBV5-4
D gene: NA

CDR3 protein: CATVEDYSNQPQHF
CDR3 DNA: TGTGCCACCGTCGAGGATTATAGCAATCAGCCCCAGCATTTT
clone size: NA
J gene: TRBJ1-5
V gene: TRBV15
D gene: NA

CDR3 protein: CASASRRGNNEQFF
CDR3 DNA: TGTGCCAGCGCCTCCAGGCGGGGAAACAATGAGCAGTTCTTC
clone size: NA
J gene: TRBJ2-1
V gene: TRBV7-3
D gene: NA

CDR3 protein: CASSLTAGNTIYF
CDR3 DNA: TGTGCCAGTAGTCTGACGGCTGGAAACACCATATATTTT
clone size: NA
J gene: TRBJ1-3
V gene: TRBV19
D gene: NA

CDR3 protein: CASSQIQGAPGNTIYF
CDR3 DNA: TGTGCCAGTAGTCAGATTCAGGGGGCGCCTGGAAACACCATATATTTT
clone size: NA
J gene: TRBJ1-3
V gene: TRBV19
D gene: TRBD1

CDR3 protein: CASSHPTSDPLAGTDTQYF
CDR3 DNA: TGTGCCAGCAGCCACCCGACTAGCGATCCTCTAGCCGGCACAGATACGCAGTATTTT
clone size: NA
J gene: TRBJ2-3
V gene: TRBV7-6
D gene: TRBD2

CDR3 protein: CASSVAAREGNEKLFF
CDR3 DNA: TGTGCCAGCAGCGTAGCCGCCCGAGAGGGAAATGAAAAACTGTTTTTT
clone size: NA
J gene: TRBJ1-4
V gene: TRBV9
D gene: NA

CDR3 protein: CASSPPPTRWGNTIYF
CDR3 DNA: TGTGCCAGCTCACCACCTCCGACCCGTTGGGGAAACACCATATATTTT
clone size: once
J gene: TRBJ1-3
V gene: TRBV18
D gene: NA

CDR3 protein: CASSVSQQGFYGYTF
CDR3 DNA: TGTGCCAGCAGCGTATCTCAACAGGGTTTCTATGGCTACACCTTC
clone size: NA
J gene: TRBJ1-2
V gene: TRBV9
D gene: NA

CDR3 protein: CASSSPGLDYNEQFF
CDR3 DNA: TGTGCCAGCAGCTCTCCGGGACTGGATTACAATGAGCAGTTCTTC
clone size: NA
J gene: TRBJ2-1
V gene: TRBV11-3
D gene: NA

CDR3 protein: CASSYSAVMNTEAFF
CDR3 DNA: TGTGCCAGCAGTTACTCGGCGGTCATGAACACTGAAGCTTTCTTT
clone size: NA
J gene: TRBJ1-1
V gene: TRBV6-5
D gene: NA

CDR3 protein: CASSLSYEQYF
CDR3 DNA: TGTGCCAGCAGCCTCTCCTACGAGCAGTACTTC
clone size: NA
J gene: TRBJ2-7
V gene: TRBV14
D gene: NA

CDR3 protein: CASSPDSFYEQYF
CDR3 DNA: TGTGCCAGCAGTCCGGACAGCTTCTACGAGCAGTACTTC
clone size: NA
J gene: TRBJ2-7
V gene: TRBV27
D gene: NA

CDR3 protein: CASSRLAGGVGQETQYF
CDR3 DNA: TGCGCCAGCAGCCGGCTAGCGGGGGGAGTTGGCCAAGAGACCCAGTACTTC
clone size: NA
J gene: TRBJ2-5
V gene: TRBV5-1
D gene: TRBD2

CDR3 protein: CASSLQSTDTQYF
CDR3 DNA: TGTGCCAGCAGTTTACAGAGCACAGATACGCAGTATTTT
clone size: medium-sized
J gene: TRBJ2-3
V gene: TRBV6-5
D gene: NA

CDR3 protein: CASSTTGKEQYF
CDR3 DNA: TGTGCCAGCAGCACCACAGGGAAGGAGCAGTACTTC
clone size: NA
J gene: TRBJ2-7
V gene: TRBV9
D gene: NA

CDR3 protein: CASSRDPRQTQYF
CDR3 DNA: TGTGCCAGTAGTAGGGACCCACGACAGACCCAGTACTTC
clone size: NA
J gene: TRBJ2-5
V gene: TRBV19
D gene: NA

CDR3 protein: CATLRGGRNYGYTF
CDR3 DNA: TGTGCCACCTTGAGAGGGGGTAGAAACTATGGCTACACCTTC
clone size: NA
J gene: TRBJ1-2
V gene: TRBV19
D gene: NA

CDR3 protein: CASRTGGVYSPLHF
CDR3 DNA: TGTGCCAGTAGGACAGGGGGCGTTTATTCACCCCTCCACTTT
clone size: NA
J gene: TRBJ1-6
V gene: TRBV6-5
D gene: TRBD1

CDR3 protein: CASSQYAGSPLHF
CDR3 DNA: TGCGCCAGCAGCCAATATGCTGGCTCACCCCTCCACTTT
clone size: few
J gene: TRBJ1-6
V gene: TRBV4-3
D gene: NA

CDR3 protein: CASTSDRGIFYGYTF
CDR3 DNA: TGTGCCAGTACTTCAGACAGGGGGATTTTCTATGGCTACACCTTC
clone size: NA
J gene: TRBJ1-2
V gene: TRBV19
D gene: TRBD1

CDR3 protein: CASSWVRGGEETQYF
CDR3 DNA: TGTGCCAGCAGTTGGGTCAGGGGAGGGGAAGAGACCCAGTACTTC
clone size: few
J gene: TRBJ2-5
V gene: TRBV5-6
D gene: NA

CDR3 protein: CASSQDAPAGSNSPLHF
CDR3 DNA: TGCGCCAGCAGCCAAGATGCCCCGGCAGGCTCCAATTCACCCCTCCACTTT
clone size: medium-sized
J gene: TRBJ1-6
V gene: TRBV4-3
D gene: NA

CDR3 protein: CASSSTSPSETQYF
CDR3 DNA: TGTGCCAGCAGCTCCACCTCCCCGTCGGAGACCCAGTACTTC
clone size: NA
J gene: TRBJ2-5
V gene: TRBV13
D gene: NA

CDR3 protein: CASSYRTDMNTEAFF
CDR3 DNA: TGTGCCAGCAGTTACCGGACAGATATGAACACTGAAGCTTTCTTT
clone size: NA
J gene: TRBJ1-1
V gene: TRBV6-5
D gene: NA

CDR3 protein: CASSVEGLNTEAFF
CDR3 DNA: TGTGCCAGCAGCGTAGAGGGCTTAAACACTGAAGCTTTCTTT
clone size: NA
J gene: TRBJ1-1
V gene: TRBV9
D gene: NA